This T cell receptor (beta chain) was sequenced during a study of CD8+ T cells in alopecia areata. Study in general: Patients in the study were on tofacitinib for 6 to 18 months, then off it for 6 months.

Germline V lookup: CDR1 MGHRA, CDR2 YSYEKL. The trim removed 0 bases at V and 8 bases at J, leaving 4 bases unmatched. The CDR3 length is 14 residues. Broader study findings: Resident alphabeta T-cell populations of normal skin are likewise subject to sequencing in scalp samples.

RNA extraction and reverse transcription yielded cDNA as sequencing template. Libraries were prepared by immunoSEQ multiplex PCR; TCRdb keeps only in-frame clonotypes and omits some of them. There are around 69,000 clones in the sample; approximately 58% occur only once, and over 15% lies in the top ten. Comment on this clone: What it recognizes is unknown.

The sequenced sample was CD8+ T cells sorted from blood, obtained at week 0. V gene TRBV4-1 combines with J gene TRBJ2-1; 7 nucleotides line up with TRBD1. The source of this sequence is a human donor with alopecia areata. The CDR3 region is CASSQDPQGDEQFF. The CDR3 region has the DNA TGCGCCAGCAGCCAAGATCCTCAGGGGGATGAGCAGTTCTTC.